The rows below give T cell receptor beta chains drawn from one sample of a study of blood T cells in healthy people across ages. One entry per CDR3 protein, called by TCRdb with MiXCR from the 5' RACE reads. The data contain about 1.4 million distinct CDR3 sequences, 59% of them singletons. The material sequenced was blood. Source of these receptors: a young man in good health. CDR3s include the opening cysteine and the closing phenylalanine or tryptophan. A D gene is named only where the DNA matches it firmly. The size field is filled for only some rows; it gives once, few, many or a size class.

size	D	J	V	DNA	CDR3
once	TRBD1	TRBJ1-2	TRBV12-3/TRBV12-4	TGTGCCAGCAGTTTTCAGACAGGGGATAGCGGCTACACCTTC	CASSFQTGDSGYTF
.	TRBD2	TRBJ2-3	TRBV4-3	TGCGCCAGCAGCCAAGCTTTTCGCGGGGGGGCGTCAGATACGCAGTATTTT	CASSQAFRGGASDTQYF
.	.	TRBJ2-5	TRBV5-4	TGTGCCAGCAGCTTGGTTTCTGTAAAAGAGACCCAGTACTTC	CASSLVSVKETQYF
.	TRBD1	TRBJ1-2	TRBV5-1	TGCGCCAGCAGCTCATCGACAGGGACGAAGGATGGCTACACCTTC	CASSSSTGTKDGYTF
.	.	TRBJ2-7	TRBV14	TGTGCCAGCAGCCAAGAGTCAGGGAACTCCTACGAGCGGTACTTC	CASSQESGNSYERYF
.	TRBD1	TRBJ1-2	TRBV10-3	TGTGCCATCAGTGAGCTAGGACAGGGGGGGACTTATGGCTACACCTTC	CAISELGQGGTYGYTF
.	TRBD1	TRBJ2-3	TRBV3-1	TGTGCCAGCAGCCTCCCCGGGACAGGGCCGGATACGCAGTATTTT	CASSLPGTGPDTQYF
few	TRBD2	TRBJ2-1	TRBV29-1	TGCAGCGTTGTGCTAGCGGGAGTAGCTGAGCAGTTCTTC	CSVVLAGVAEQFF
.	.	TRBJ2-3	TRBV2	TGTGCCAGCAGTCGGAGCCCGCGCTCCACAGATACGCAGTATTTT	CASSRSPRSTDTQYF
.	TRBD1	TRBJ2-7	TRBV20-1	TGCAGTGCTATTACAGGGGGCTATGGCTACGAGCAGTACTTC	CSAITGGYGYEQYF
.	.	TRBJ2-2	TRBV7-9	TGTGCCAGCAGCTCGGACCTCACCGGGGAGCTGTTTTTT	CASSSDLTGELFF
.	TRBD2	TRBJ2-7	TRBV5-1	TGCGCCAGCAGCAAGGACCTGCGGGAGTGCGAGCAGTACTTC	CASSKDLRECEQYF
.	.	TRBJ1-6	TRBV4-1	TGCGCCAGCAGCCAAGGGGAAGACGGGAGCTCCTATAATTCACCCCTCCACTTT	CASSQGEDGSSYNSPLHF
.	.	TRBJ2-1	TRBV9	TGTGCCAGCAGCCCTCAGGGACCCCCTCAGTTCTTC	CASSPQGPPQFF
.	.	TRBJ2-7	TRBV4-2	TGTGCCAGCAGCCAAGCGATGGAGTACGAGCAGTACTTC	CASSQAMEYEQYF
few	TRBD2	TRBJ2-3	TRBV12-3/TRBV12-4	TGTGCCAGCAGTCATCAAGCGGGAGGGCGGGAAGATACGCAGTATTTT	CASSHQAGGREDTQYF
few	.	TRBJ2-5	TRBV5-5	TGTGCCAGCGGCTACGGCCGGAGGGAGACCCAGTACTTC	CASGYGRRETQYF
few	.	TRBJ2-3	TRBV20-1	TGCAGTGCCCCCCATCGGGGGACTCAGTCAGATACGCAGTATTTT	CSAPHRGTQSDTQYF
.	TRBD2	TRBJ2-1	TRBV2	TGTGCCACCAGCGGGATTCAGGCCGATGAGCAGTTCTTC	CATSGIQADEQFF
.	TRBD1	TRBJ2-3	TRBV20-1	TGCAGTGCTAGAGACTCCGGGACAGCTACAGATACGCAGTATTTT	CSARDSGTATDTQYF
.	.	TRBJ2-7	TRBV6-5	TGTGCCAGCAGTTCCGGAGGGGACGAGCAGTACTTC	CASSSGGDEQYF
.	.	TRBJ2-1	TRBV20-1	TGCAGTGCTAGTGGGGACTTTCAGAGCTCCTACAATGAGCAGTTCTTC	CSASGDFQSSYNEQFF
.	.	TRBJ2-2	TRBV6-5	TGTGCCAGCAGTTACTCGTTGGGCAGCCAGAACACCGGGGAGCTGTTTTTT	CASSYSLGSQNTGELFF
.	.	TRBJ2-2	TRBV30	TGTGCCTGGAGTGAGGCTAGCTCTGGCGGGGAGCTGTTTTTT	CAWSEASSGGELFF
.	.	TRBJ2-5	TRBV20-1	TGCAGTGCTAACCGGGACAGCGGGGAGACCCAGTACTTC	CSANRDSGETQYF
.	.	TRBJ2-4	TRBV20-1	TGCAGTGCTAGTCCCAGGGACTCCAAAAACATTCAGTACTTC	CSASPRDSKNIQYF
.	TRBD1	TRBJ1-2	TRBV7-2	TGTGCCAGCACCGACGGGACAGTCTATGGCTACACCTTC	CASTDGTVYGYTF
.	.	TRBJ2-1	TRBV20-1	TGCAGTGGTAGGCAGGTAAACTACAATGAGCAGTTCTTC	CSGRQVNYNEQFF
.	.	TRBJ2-7	TRBV7-9	TGTGCCAGCAGCCCGAGAGGGGCAACCCCCTACGAGCAGTACTTC	CASSPRGATPYEQYF
.	.	TRBJ1-2	TRBV7-8	TGTGCCAGCAGCTTGGGGCGAGGCAGGACAACCTCTAACTATGGCTACACCTTC	CASSLGRGRTTSNYGYTF
.	.	TRBJ2-3	TRBV13	TGTGCCAGCAGCTCCCAGGGCTGGGGGCCGAGCACAGATACGCAGTATTTT	CASSSQGWGPSTDTQYF
.	.	TRBJ1-2	TRBV24-1	TGTGCCACCAGTGCCGAACAGGGATCTCTGGGCTATGGCTACACCTTC	CATSAEQGSLGYGYTF
.	TRBD1	TRBJ2-3	TRBV6-5	TGTGCCAGCAGTAGACAGGGGAGAAGGGTTGATACGCAGTATTTT	CASSRQGRRVDTQYF
.	TRBD1	TRBJ1-2	TRBV2	TGTGCCAGCAGTGAAGCTGGTCCGTCAGGGGGCTACTATGGCTACACCTTC	CASSEAGPSGGYYGYTF
.	TRBD2	TRBJ2-1	TRBV3-1	TGTGCCAGCAGCCCCCTAGCGGGGTACGGTGAGCAGTTCTTC	CASSPLAGYGEQFF
.	TRBD1	TRBJ1-2	TRBV4-1	TGCGTCAGCAGCCGTGTAACAGGGGTTTACACCTTC	CVSSRVTGVYTF
few	.	TRBJ1-2	TRBV29-1	TGCAGCGTTGTACAGGGTGGCTATGGCTACACCTTC	CSVVQGGYGYTF